This T cell receptor beta chain came from a study of cytomegalovirus exposure and HLA in healthy donors. About the study: An earlier analysis identified fewer than 130 million unique TCR beta sequences in about 200 million T cells.

This CDR3 is built from 15 residues. The germline V gene has CDR1 ENHRY and CDR2 SYGVKD. Unmatched junction bases numbered 3, after V lost 0 bases and J lost 6 bases. Comment on this clone: Its antigen is undetermined.

The study, taken as a whole, reports: As a later analysis showed, a missense DCLRE1C variant was linked to trimming of TCR beta V- and J-genes.

The study ran its PCR with 60 Vbeta and 13 Jbeta primers. Using immunoSEQ multiplex PCR, the repertoire was profiled, and TCRdb retains in-frame clones only, with some absent. The sample includes about 160,000 clones, about 71% seen only once; the top ten take approximately 3%. The V gene is TRBV10-3, the J gene TRBJ2-1, with 9 bases lining up with TRBD2. Sequences were obtained from PBMCs. The sequence came from a woman aged 25 to 39 in good health and CMV-seronegative. CDR3 region: CAISESSGRFNEQFF. For the CDR3, the DNA is TGTGCCATCAGTGAGTCCAGCGGGAGGTTCAATGAGCAGTTCTTC.